This TCR beta chain is drawn from a study of blood T cell repertoires in COVID-19 (dated by TCRdb to the early 2020s). Describing the broader study: Samples covering the acute and convalescent phases of COVID-19 were provided by collaborators in the United States, Italy and Spain. Samples came from the ongoing ImmuneRACE study (first 160 participants) plus 1,254 subjects from 6 global collaborators. The prospective study material was composed of cDNA or gDNA derived from T cells, B-cell-depleted T cells, or PBMCs. The dataset comprised deeply sampled blood TCRbeta repertoires from subjects exposed to, actively infected with, or recovered from COVID-19. Where available, HLA class I and class II types were obtained from metadata supplied by the sample provider rather than from assay-based typing. A de-identified subject ID, COVID-19 status, age in years and sex were almost always included in the sample metadata. The repertoires were released in a freely available public database intended as a resource for research on the immune response to SARS-CoV-2.

What the work shows at the level of the full study, not this receptor alone: The amount of clinical and demographic metadata varied by source and participant and was provided uncurated.

TCRbeta CDR3 regions were amplified from genomic DNA using the immunoSEQ Assay, a bias-controlled multiplex PCR. The original methods were these. Within the assay, amplification of reference gene primers was used to estimate how many nucleated cells each sample contained. Sequence reads were collapsed and filtered to measure the absolute abundance of every unique TCRbeta CDR3 rearrangement. For each sample, productive Simpson clonality was calculated by taking the square root of Simpson's diversity index across productive rearrangements. The table comes from immuneACCESS by way of TCRdb, which keeps in-frame sequences with V and J called. Part of the clones is missing from these tables; in studies checked, under half for an unresolved V gene and the rest for unknown reasons. Clone size and the V and J calls come from that table; the DNA yielded D and trimming. For this sample there are approximately 300,000 clones; 87% appear just once. Approximately 5.2% of the sample rests with the top ten.

Participants in the prospective study were aged 18 to 89 years, lived in approximately 26 United States geographic areas, and enrolled through a virtual design. Cohort assignment in the prospective study relied on participant-reported clinical history from a screening survey and a study questionnaire. For ImmuneRACE Cohort 3, a participant was defined as recovered based on two consecutive negative NP/OP PCR tests, clearance by a healthcare professional, or resolution of symptoms. Each participant in the prospective study had whole blood, serum and a nasopharyngeal or oropharyngeal swab collected by mobile phlebotomists. Over a roughly two-month period, participants in the prospective study had the option of providing additional blood draws and questionnaires. Prospective study blood samples were shipped either frozen or at room temperature before DNA extraction. Trimming at the junction amounts to 5 bases on V and 2 bases on J, and the germline ends lie 16 bases apart. From the cysteine through the phenylalanine, the CDR3 covers 17 amino acids. Only CDR3 DNA remains: 51 bases, in frame from the first base. The germline V gene (reference sequence) yields SEHNR for CDR1 and FQNEAQ for CDR2.

Concerning this clone itself: Its antigen remains unidentified. No much larger clone is present one base from it, and per-base qualities are unavailable.

This chain is built from TRBV7-9 and TRBJ2-6; tentative D gene TRBD1, with 6 bases matching. The receptor was isolated from a woman aged 25-40 years who had recovered from COVID-19. The specimen was PBMCs or T cells enriched from blood (not recorded which). The CDR3 is CASSPRTVIAGANVLTF. The DNA sequence is given as TGTGCCAGCAGCCCCCGGACAGTTATTGCTGGGGCCAACGTCCTGACTTTC.